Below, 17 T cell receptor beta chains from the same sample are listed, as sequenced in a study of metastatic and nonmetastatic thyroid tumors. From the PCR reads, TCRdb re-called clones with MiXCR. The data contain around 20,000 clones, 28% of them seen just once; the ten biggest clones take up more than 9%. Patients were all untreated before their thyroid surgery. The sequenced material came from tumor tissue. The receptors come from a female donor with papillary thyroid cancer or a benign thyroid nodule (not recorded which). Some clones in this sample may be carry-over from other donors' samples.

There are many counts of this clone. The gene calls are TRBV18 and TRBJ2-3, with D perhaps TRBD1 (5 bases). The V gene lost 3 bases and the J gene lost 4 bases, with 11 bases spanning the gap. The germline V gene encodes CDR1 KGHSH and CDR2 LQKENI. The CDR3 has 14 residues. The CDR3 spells CASSPQGRADTQYF. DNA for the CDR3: TGTGCCAGCTCACCCCAGGGCAGGGCAGATACGCAGTATTTT.

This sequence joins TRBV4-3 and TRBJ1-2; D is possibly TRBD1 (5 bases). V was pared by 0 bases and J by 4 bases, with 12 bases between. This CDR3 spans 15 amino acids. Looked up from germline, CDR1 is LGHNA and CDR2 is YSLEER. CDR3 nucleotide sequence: TGCGCCAGCAGCCAAGATTTGGGGCTTAGCTATGGCTACACCTTC. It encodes CASSQDLGLSYGYTF.

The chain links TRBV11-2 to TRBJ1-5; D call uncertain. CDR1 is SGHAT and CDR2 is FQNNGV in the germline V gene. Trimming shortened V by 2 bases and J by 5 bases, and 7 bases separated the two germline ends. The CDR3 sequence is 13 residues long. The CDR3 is CASSLMDDQPQHF. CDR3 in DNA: TGTGCCAGCAGCTTAATGGACGATCAGCCCCAGCATTTT.

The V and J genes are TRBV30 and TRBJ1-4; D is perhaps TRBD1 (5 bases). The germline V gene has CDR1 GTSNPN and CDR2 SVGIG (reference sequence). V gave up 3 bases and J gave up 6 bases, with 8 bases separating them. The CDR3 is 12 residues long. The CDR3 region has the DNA TGTGCCTGGAGCGGGGGGTATGAAAAACTGTTTTTT. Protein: CAWSGGYEKLFF.

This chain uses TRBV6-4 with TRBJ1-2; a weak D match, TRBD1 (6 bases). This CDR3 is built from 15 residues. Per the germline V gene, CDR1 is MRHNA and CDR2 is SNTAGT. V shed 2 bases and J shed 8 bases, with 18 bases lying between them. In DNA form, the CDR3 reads TGTGCCAGCAGTGACACCCCACAGGGCCTAGGAGGCTACACCTTC. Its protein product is CASSDTPQGLGGYTF.

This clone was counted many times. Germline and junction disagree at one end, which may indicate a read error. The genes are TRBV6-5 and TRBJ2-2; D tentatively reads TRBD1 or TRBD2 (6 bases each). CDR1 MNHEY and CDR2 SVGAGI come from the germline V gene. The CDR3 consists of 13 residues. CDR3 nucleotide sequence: TGTGCCAGCGGTTACAGGGACACCGGGGGGCTGTTTTTT. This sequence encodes CASGYRDTGGLFF.

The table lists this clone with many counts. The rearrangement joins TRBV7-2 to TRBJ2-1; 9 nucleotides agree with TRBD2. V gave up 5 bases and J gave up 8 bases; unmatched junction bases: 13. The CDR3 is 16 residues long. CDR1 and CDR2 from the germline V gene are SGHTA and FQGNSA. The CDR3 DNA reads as TGTGCCAGCAGCGCGTACGGGACTAGCATGTTCTATGAGCAGTTCTTC. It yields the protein CASSAYGTSMFYEQFF.

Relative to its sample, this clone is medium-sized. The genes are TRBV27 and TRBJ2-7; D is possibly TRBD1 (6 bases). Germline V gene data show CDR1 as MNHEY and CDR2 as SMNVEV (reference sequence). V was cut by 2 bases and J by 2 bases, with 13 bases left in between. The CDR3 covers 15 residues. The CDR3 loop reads CASSLRTASPYEQYF. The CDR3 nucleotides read TGTGCCAGCAGTTTAAGGACAGCCTCACCCTACGAGCAGTACTTC.

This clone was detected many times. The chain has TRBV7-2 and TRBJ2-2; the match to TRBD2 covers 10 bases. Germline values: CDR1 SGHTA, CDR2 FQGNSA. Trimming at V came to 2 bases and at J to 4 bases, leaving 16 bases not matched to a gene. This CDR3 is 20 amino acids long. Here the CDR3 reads CASSLFTGTSDAWSTGELFF. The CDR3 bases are TGTGCCAGCAGCTTATTCACCGGGACTAGCGACGCTTGGAGCACCGGGGAGCTGTTTTTT.

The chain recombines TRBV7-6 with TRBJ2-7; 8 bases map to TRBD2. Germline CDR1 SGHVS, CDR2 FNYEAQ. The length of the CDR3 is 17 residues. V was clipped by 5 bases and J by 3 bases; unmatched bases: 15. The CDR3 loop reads CASSPRATSVRVYEQYF. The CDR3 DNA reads TGTGCCAGCAGCCCGCGAGCGACTAGCGTGAGGGTCTACGAGCAGTACTTC.

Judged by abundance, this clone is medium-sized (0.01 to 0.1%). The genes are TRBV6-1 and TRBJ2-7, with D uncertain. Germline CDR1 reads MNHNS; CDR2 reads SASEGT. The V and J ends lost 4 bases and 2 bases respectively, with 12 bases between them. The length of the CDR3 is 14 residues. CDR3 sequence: CASSVGPTTYEQYF. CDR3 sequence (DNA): TGTGCCAGCAGTGTCGGGCCGACCACCTACGAGCAGTACTTC.

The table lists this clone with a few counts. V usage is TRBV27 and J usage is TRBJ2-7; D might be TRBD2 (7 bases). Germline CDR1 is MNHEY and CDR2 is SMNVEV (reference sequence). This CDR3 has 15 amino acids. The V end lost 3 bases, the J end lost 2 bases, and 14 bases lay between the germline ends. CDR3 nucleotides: TGTGCCAGCAGTTTCAAGGGGGGGCCCCCCTACGAGCAGTACTTC. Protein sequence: CASSFKGGPPYEQYF.

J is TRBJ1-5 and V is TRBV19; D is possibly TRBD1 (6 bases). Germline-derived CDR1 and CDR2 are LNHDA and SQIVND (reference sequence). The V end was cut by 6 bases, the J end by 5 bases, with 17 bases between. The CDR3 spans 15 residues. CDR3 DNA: TGTGCCAGTAGGCAAGGACAGAGGCCAGATCAGCCCCAGCATTTT. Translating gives CASRQGQRPDQPQHF.

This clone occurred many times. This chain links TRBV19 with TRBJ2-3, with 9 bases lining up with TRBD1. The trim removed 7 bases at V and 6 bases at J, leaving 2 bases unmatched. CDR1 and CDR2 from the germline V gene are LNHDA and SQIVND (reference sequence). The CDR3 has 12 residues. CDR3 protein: CASIGQGDTQYF. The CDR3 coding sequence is TGTGCCAGTATCGGACAGGGGGATACGCAGTATTTT.

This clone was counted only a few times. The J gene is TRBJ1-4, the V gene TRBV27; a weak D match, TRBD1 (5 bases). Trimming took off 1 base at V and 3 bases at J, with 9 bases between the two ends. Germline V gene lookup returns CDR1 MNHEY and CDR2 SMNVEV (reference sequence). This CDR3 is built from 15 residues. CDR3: CASSLWGGANEKLFF. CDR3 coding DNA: TGTGCCAGCAGTTTATGGGGGGGGGCTAATGAAAAACTGTTTTTT.

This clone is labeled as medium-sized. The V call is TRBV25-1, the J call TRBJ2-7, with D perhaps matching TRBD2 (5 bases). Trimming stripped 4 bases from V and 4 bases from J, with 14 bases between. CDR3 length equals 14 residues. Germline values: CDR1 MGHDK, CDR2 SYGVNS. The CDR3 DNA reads TGTGCCAGCAGTGGACGGGGTTCTAATTACGAGCAGTACTTC. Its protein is CASSGRGSNYEQYF.

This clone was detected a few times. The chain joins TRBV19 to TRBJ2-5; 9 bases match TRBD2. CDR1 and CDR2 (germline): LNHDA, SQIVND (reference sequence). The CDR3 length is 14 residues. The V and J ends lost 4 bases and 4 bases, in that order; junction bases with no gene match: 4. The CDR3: CASSTLAGVETQYF. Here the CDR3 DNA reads TGTGCCAGTAGTACCTTAGCGGGAGTAGAGACCCAGTACTTC.